The following is a T cell receptor beta chain sequence with its context. These data are taken from a study of cytotoxic CD8 clonotypes in ibrutinib-treated CLL. The CDR3 is 14 amino acids. CDR1 is MNHNY and CDR2 is SVGAGI in the germline V gene (reference sequence). V was clipped by 6 bases and J by 0 bases; unmatched bases: 4. The assay was immunoSEQ multiplex PCR, and TCRdb's table has in-frame clones only and misses some. The table records a few hundred thousand clones, 60% to 75% of them present only once. The rearrangement uses TRBV6-6 and TRBJ1-2; TRBD1 agrees at 7 bases. The sample was PBMCs, taken after 24 months of ibrutinib treatment. The TCR comes from a human donor with chronic lymphocytic leukemia. Written as DNA, the CDR3 is TGTGCCAGCAGCAGGGACAGTTCTAACTATGGCTACACCTTC. Residues: CASSRDSSNYGYTF.